These 8 T cell receptor beta chains came from one sample sequenced in a study of technical replicates of blood from a few donors listed by TCRdb under 2017. The method was the immunoSEQ multiplex PCR assay. TCRdb took over this immuneACCESS table, retaining in-frame rearrangements with V and J assigned. Such tables are incomplete; in checked studies, under half of the missing clones stem from an unresolved V gene, and the remainder is unexplained. The sample table lists roughly 79,000 clones, more than 85% of them with a count of one. The biggest ten clones account for 0.35% to 0.45% of the sample. The specimen sequenced was T cells isolated from PBMCs. All receptors derive from a human donor in good health.

The V and J genes are TRBV28 and TRBJ1-2, with D possibly TRBD1 on 6 matching bases. This CDR3 spans 13 amino acids. V was pared by 7 bases and J by 1 base, with 10 bases between. The germline gives CDR1 MDHEN, CDR2 SYDVKM. The CDR3 DNA follows: TGTGCCAGCAACCTCAGGGGTAACTATGGCTACACCTTC. Translating it yields CASNLRGNYGYTF.

The rearrangement links TRBV2 to TRBJ2-7; the D gene is possibly TRBD1 (5 bases). CDR1 SNHLY and CDR2 FYNNEI come from the germline V gene. The germline V and J ends were trimmed by 0 bases and 3 bases, with 6 bases remaining between them. CDR3 length equals 13 residues. The CDR3 DNA reads as TGTGCCAGCAGTGAAGCGCAGGGCTACGAGCAGTACTTC. Protein: CASSEAQGYEQYF. The full variable domain, its missing parts supplied by reference TRBV2 and TRBJ2-7, is EPEVTQTPSHQVTQMGQEVILRCVPISNHLYFYWYRQILGQKVEFLVSFYNNEISEKSEIFDDQFSVERPDGSNFTLKIRSTKLEDSAMYFCASSEAQGYEQYFGPGTRLTVT.

The chain links TRBV27 to TRBJ2-7, with 8 positions matching TRBD1. This CDR3 has 16 amino acids. CDR1 and CDR2 (germline): MNHEY, SMNVEV (reference sequence). V was clipped by 5 bases and J by 0 bases; unmatched bases: 9. As DNA, the CDR3 is TGTGCCAGCAGTCCCCGAATACAGGGGGGCTCCTACGAGCAGTACTTC. It encodes CASSPRIQGGSYEQYF.

Relative to its sample, this clone is medium-sized. CDR3 amino acids: CASSQDPNWGGTEAFF. The CDR3 DNA follows: TGCGCCAGCAGCCAAGATCCTAATTGGGGCGGCACTGAAGCTTTCTTT. The J gene is TRBJ1-1, the V gene TRBV4-1, with TRBD1 as a possible D gene (5 bases). The V end was cut by 0 bases, the J end by 4 bases, with 15 bases between. Germline CDR1 is MGHRA and CDR2 is YSYEKL. The CDR3 length is 16 residues.

The chain has TRBV6-5 and TRBJ1-3; TRBD1 might be the D (5 bases). The CDR3 is 16 amino acids. The V gene lost 3 bases and the J gene lost 2 bases, with 14 bases spanning the gap. CDR1 is MNHEY, CDR2 SVGAGI, per germline. DNA of the CDR3: TGTGCCAGCAGTTATGTAACGGGGGGGGCTGGAAACACCATATATTTT. Protein sequence: CASSYVTGGAGNTIYF.

This chain connects TRBV15 to TRBJ1-3; TRBD1 is a possible D gene (5 bases). V was pared by 0 bases and J by 2 bases, with 8 bases between. Germline lookup yields CDR1 LNHNV and CDR2 YYDKDF (reference sequence). This CDR3 is 15 amino acids long. CDR3 residues: CATSRDREAGNTIYF. The DNA for the CDR3 is TGTGCCACCAGCAGAGACAGGGAGGCTGGAAACACCATATATTTT.

V and J are TRBV7-3 and TRBJ2-7, with D possibly matching TRBD2 (5 bases). V lost 1 base to trimming and J lost 7 bases, with 14 bases between them. Germline V gene lookup returns CDR1 SGHTA and CDR2 FQGTGA. The CDR3 is made up of 14 amino acids. CDR3 amino acids: CASSLIGGLEEQYF. DNA for the CDR3: TGTGCCAGCAGCTTAATAGGTGGACTCGAGGAGCAGTACTTC.

This chain joins TRBV27 and TRBJ2-2; tentatively, D is TRBD1 (6 bases). The CDR3 runs to 16 residues. Trimming removed 7 bases at V and 1 base at J, with 16 bases between. CDR1 and CDR2 (germline): MNHEY, SMNVEV (reference sequence). CDR3 sequence reads: CASTSWGRGNTGELFF. In nucleotides, the CDR3 is TGTGCCAGCACCTCCTGGGGCAGGGGGAACACCGGGGAGCTGTTTTTT.